This T cell receptor beta chain originates from a study of cytomegalovirus exposure and HLA in healthy donors. Regarding the study as a whole: Confirmation in vitro established that three CMV-associated chains were specific for CMV antigens. According to a subsequent analysis, TCR clusters identified in the first cohort showed a tendency to co-occur across the roughly 130 validation repertoires.

The germline V gene has CDR1 KGHSH and CDR2 LQKENI. The trim removed 6 bases at V and 5 bases at J, leaving 7 bases unmatched. The CDR3 spans 14 residues. Clones were read by immunoSEQ multiplex PCR, and TCRdb kept only the in-frame ones, dropping some. The sample comprises more than 110,000 clones, about 91% of which are singletons, and approximately 8% rests with the top ten. This clone was observed a handful of times. Its antigen remains unidentified. The chain links TRBV18 to TRBJ2-7, with 10 bases matching TRBD1. Source material: PBMCs. This receptor was identified in a woman between 18 and 29 years old in good health and CMV-seropositive. The DNA for the CDR3 is TGTGCCAGCTCCCCCGGGACAGGGGAGAACGAGCAGTACTTC. Its protein is CASSPGTGENEQYF.